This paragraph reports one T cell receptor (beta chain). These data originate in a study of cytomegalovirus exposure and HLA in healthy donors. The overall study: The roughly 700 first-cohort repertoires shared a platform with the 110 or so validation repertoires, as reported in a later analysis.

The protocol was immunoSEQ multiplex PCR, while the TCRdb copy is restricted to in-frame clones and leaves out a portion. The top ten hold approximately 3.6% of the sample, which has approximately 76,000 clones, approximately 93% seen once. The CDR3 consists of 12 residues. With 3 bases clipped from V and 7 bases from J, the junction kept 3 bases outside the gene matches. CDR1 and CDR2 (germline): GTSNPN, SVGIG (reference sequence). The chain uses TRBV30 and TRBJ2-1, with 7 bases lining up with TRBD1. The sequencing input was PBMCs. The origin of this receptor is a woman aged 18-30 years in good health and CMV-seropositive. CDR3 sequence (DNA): TGTGCCTGGAGGCCGACAGGGAATGAGCAGTTCTTC. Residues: CAWRPTGNEQFF.